The 7 T cell receptor beta chains listed next were all sequenced from one sample in a study of OX40 agonist ivuxolimab in advanced cancers. Produced via immunoSEQ multiplex PCR; TCRdb's table is partial and in-frame only. The sample has tens of thousands of clones, approximately 80% seen once. Sequencing was performed on CD4+ or CD8+ T cells sorted from blood, taken in a trial of the OX40 agonist ivuxolimab. All receptors come from an adult with an advanced solid tumor such as melanoma, head and neck, liver or kidney cancer.

J is TRBJ1-2 and V is TRBV5-4, with TRBD1 as a possible D gene (6 bases). Germline assignment: CDR1 SGHNT and CDR2 YYREEE (reference sequence). This CDR3 spans 13 amino acids. V lost 4 bases, J lost 4 bases, and 11 bases lay in between. The CDR3 is CASSETGIYGYTF. The DNA for the CDR3 is TGTGCCAGCAGCGAAACAGGGATCTATGGCTACACCTTC. Full variable domain (outside the CDR3, taken from reference TRBV5-4 and TRBJ1-2): ETGVTQSPTHLIKTRGQQVTLRCSSQSGHNTVSWYQQALGQGPQFIFQYYREEENGRGNFPPRFSGLQFPNYSSELNVNALELDDSALYLCASSETGIYGYTFGSGTRLTVV.

The CDR3 region has the DNA TGTGCCATCAGTGAGTCGACTGGACTAGCGGGGGCTGAGAGAGTGGGGAATGAGCAGTTCTTC. This codes for CAISESTGLAGAERVGNEQFF. The gene calls are TRBV10-3 and TRBJ2-1, with TRBD2 matching 13 bases. The trim removed 0 bases at V and 7 bases at J, leaving 18 bases unmatched. Looked up from germline, CDR1 is ENHRY and CDR2 is SYGVKD. The CDR3 is made up of 21 amino acids.

The rearrangement uses TRBV28 and TRBJ2-3; D perhaps matches TRBD2 (6 bases). CDR1 is MDHEN and CDR2 is SYDVKM in the germline V gene. The CDR3 is 13 amino acids. V gave up 5 bases and J gave up 3 bases, with 9 bases separating them. CDR3 sequence (DNA): TGTGCCAGCAGTAAAAGCGGGACAGATACGCAGTATTTT. It translates to CASSKSGTDTQYF.

CDR3 bases: TGTGCCAGCACCCGTTCGACTAGCGGACTTGTGAGTGGGATATACGAGCAGTACTTC. Its translation: CASTRSTSGLVSGIYEQYF. The chain uses TRBV27 and TRBJ2-7; TRBD2 agrees at 9 bases. Per germline, CDR1 MNHEY and CDR2 SMNVEV (reference sequence). J gave up 4 bases and V 7 bases, and 23 bases lay outside the gene matches. The CDR3 has 19 residues.

This chain links TRBV4-1 with TRBJ2-5; D not certain. The DNA end lines up better with TRBJ2-7; the J call may be wrong. The CDR3 totals 13 residues. Germline CDR1 and CDR2: MGHRA and YSYEKL. The CDR3 reads CASRPESSYEQYF. The CDR3 DNA reads as TGCGCCAGCAGACCTGAGAGCTCCTACGAGCAGTACTTC.

The V and J genes are TRBV5-5 and TRBJ1-2, with TRBD1 as a possible D gene (6 bases). The CDR3 contains 13 residues. Trimming cost V 7 bases and J 4 bases, with 14 bases left between them. Germline loops: CDR1 SGHKS, CDR2 YYEKEE (reference sequence). This chain's CDR3 is CASHGTIGYGYTF. CDR3 coding DNA: TGTGCCAGCCATGGGACAATTGGCTATGGCTACACCTTC.

V gene TRBV9 combines with J gene TRBJ2-7, with TRBD2 identical over 7 bases. The CDR3 is made up of 15 amino acids. V lost 2 bases and J lost 2; bases outside the gene matches: 7. The germline V gene has CDR1 SGDLS and CDR2 YYNGEE. Here the CDR3 reads CASSVGGAWTYEQYF. CDR3 in DNA: TGTGCCAGCAGCGTGGGAGGGGCGTGGACCTACGAGCAGTACTTC.